This TCR beta chain was recorded in a study of neurological immune-mediated disorders. This clonotype showed up many times. From 15-18 subjects, each sequencing run yielded over 160 million TCR-beta sequences. A single record per CDR3 protein comes from TCRdb applying MiXCR to the 5' RACE reads. The sample includes about 59,000 distinct CDR3 sequences, 20% to 30% of them seen just once. Sample time point: technical triplicate 2. This receptor was taken from a man between 60 and 75 years old with HTLV-1-associated myelopathy (HAM/TSP). Sequencing input: PBMCs.

The chain's CDR3 is CSASPAGGYNEQFF. The CDR3 nucleotides are TGCAGTGCTAGTCCAGCGGGGGGATACAATGAGCAGTTCTTC. This rearrangement joins TRBV20-1 to TRBJ2-1; 9 nucleotides line up with TRBD2. V was clipped by 3 bases and J by 4 bases; unmatched bases: 4. Germline CDR1 and CDR2: DFQATT and SNEGSKA (reference sequence). This CDR3 is built from 14 residues.